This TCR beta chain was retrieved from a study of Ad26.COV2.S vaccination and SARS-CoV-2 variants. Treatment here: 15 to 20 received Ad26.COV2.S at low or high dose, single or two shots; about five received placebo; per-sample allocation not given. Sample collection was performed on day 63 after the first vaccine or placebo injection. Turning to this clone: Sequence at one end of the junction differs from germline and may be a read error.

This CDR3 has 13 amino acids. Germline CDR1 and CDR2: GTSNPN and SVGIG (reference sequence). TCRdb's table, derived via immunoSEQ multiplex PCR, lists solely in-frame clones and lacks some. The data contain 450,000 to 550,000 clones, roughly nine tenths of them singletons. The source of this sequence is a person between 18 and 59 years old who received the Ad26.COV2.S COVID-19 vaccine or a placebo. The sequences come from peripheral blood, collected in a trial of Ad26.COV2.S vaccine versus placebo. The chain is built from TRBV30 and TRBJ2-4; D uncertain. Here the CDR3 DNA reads TGTGCCTGGAGTCTAACCCCCGAATTTAGTAAACGGTTC. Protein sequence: CAWSLTPEFSKRF. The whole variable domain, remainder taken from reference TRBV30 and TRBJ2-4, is SQTIHQWPATLVQPVGSPLSLECTVEGTSNPNLYWYRQAAGRGLQLLFYSVGIGQISSEVPQNLSASRPQDRQFILSSKKLLLSDSGFYLCAWSLTPEFSKRFGAGTRLSVL.